The 30 T cell receptor beta chains below all came from one sample that was sequenced in a study of identical twins. Each CDR3 protein gets one entry after TCRdb re-called the 5' RACE reads with MiXCR. Of 690,000 or so distinct CDR3 sequences listed, 8.5% to 9% were seen once; the top ten hold 0.85% to 1%. This sample was shared with a second study, whose subject was yellow fever vaccine responses in identical twins.

The sequenced sample consisted of PBMCs. The receptors were gathered from a woman aged 18-29 years in good health.

The chain couples TRBV18 to TRBJ2-1, with 11 bases fitting TRBD2. The CDR3 consists of 17 residues. With 2 bases clipped from V and 2 bases from J, the junction kept 5 bases outside the gene matches. The germline V gene has CDR1 KGHSH and CDR2 LQKENI. The CDR3 sequence is CASSPEIAGGPYNEQFF. DNA for the CDR3: TGTGCCAGCTCACCAGAAATAGCGGGAGGGCCCTACAATGAGCAGTTCTTC.

V is TRBV7-9 and J is TRBJ2-7; D may be TRBD2 (6 bases). With 5 bases removed from V and 2 bases from J, the gap between germline ends came to 10 bases. The length of the CDR3 is 13 residues. Looked up from germline, CDR1 is SEHNR and CDR2 is FQNEAQ (reference sequence). The CDR3 DNA sequence: TGTGCCAGCAGCACCCGGGAGACCTACGAGCAGTACTTC. It specifies CASSTRETYEQYF.

This chain connects TRBV15 to TRBJ2-5; D perhaps matches TRBD2 (6 bases). Trimming pared 0 bases from V and 7 bases from J, leaving 15 bases between. The CDR3 totals 15 residues. Germline V CDR1 and CDR2: LNHNV, YYDKDF (reference sequence). The CDR3 region is CATSRDRAGIGTQYF. CDR3 bases: TGTGCCACCAGCAGAGATAGGGCGGGAATCGGGACCCAGTACTTC.

The chain employs TRBV6-1 and TRBJ2-3; D is perhaps TRBD1 or TRBD2 (6 bases each). Germline V CDR1 and CDR2: MNHNS, SASEGT. Trimming took off 9 bases at V and 2 bases at J, with 18 bases between the two ends. The CDR3 sequence is 15 residues long. Written as DNA, the CDR3 is TGTGCCAGGGGCTTTCGGGGGCAGCTCACAGATACGCAGTATTTT. Translation: CARGFRGQLTDTQYF.

There are a few counts of this clonotype. The chain recombines TRBV14 with TRBJ2-1, with D perhaps assigned TRBD1 or TRBD2 (5 bases each). Trimming removed 1 base from V and 6 bases from J, with 13 bases in between. Germline CDR1 is SGHDN and CDR2 is FVKESK. The CDR3 length is 15 residues. The CDR3 reads CASSQAGLGGNEQFF. CDR3 nucleotides: TGTGCCAGCAGCCAAGCCGGACTTGGGGGCAATGAGCAGTTCTTC.

The chain joins TRBV24-1 to TRBJ2-1; D gene ambiguous. The CDR3 length is 13 residues. With 3 bases removed from V and 7 bases from J, the gap between germline ends came to 9 bases. The germline V gene encodes CDR1 KGHDR and CDR2 SFDVKD. The CDR3: CATSDIRVNEQFF. The CDR3, as DNA: TGTGCCACCAGTGATATCCGGGTGAATGAGCAGTTCTTC.

This clonotype occurred a few times. V and J are TRBV9 and TRBJ1-2; maybe TRBD1 (6 bases). This CDR3 has 14 residues. Germline CDR1 is SGDLS and CDR2 is YYNGEE. V lost 0 bases and J 5 bases, leaving 11 bases between the germline ends. The CDR3 region has the DNA TGTGCCAGCAGCGTAGCTGGGGGCGCTTATGGCTACACCTTC. Protein sequence: CASSVAGGAYGYTF.

This clonotype was counted many times. The chain uses TRBV27 and TRBJ2-3; D call uncertain. In germline, CDR1 is MNHEY, CDR2 SMNVEV (reference sequence). This CDR3 has 15 residues. Trimming cost V 2 bases and J 0 bases, with 9 bases left between them. For the CDR3, the DNA is TGTGCCAGCAGTTTACGGCTAGGAAGCACAGATACGCAGTATTTT. Residues: CASSLRLGSTDTQYF.

The V call is TRBV7-2, the J call TRBJ2-7; 8 bases align to TRBD2. This CDR3 is 15 amino acids long. V shed 7 bases, J shed 3 bases, and the junction held 11 bases outside the gene matches. Germline V lookup: CDR1 SGHTA, CDR2 FQGNSA. The DNA for the CDR3 is TGTGCCAGCACCCCAAACAGCGGGAGCCACTACGAGCAGTACTTC. Encoded protein: CASTPNSGSHYEQYF.

The table lists this clonotype with a few counts. The gene calls are TRBV5-1 and TRBJ2-7; D tentatively reads TRBD1 or TRBD2 (6 bases each). V was trimmed by 1 base and J by 0 bases, leaving 11 bases between them. In germline, CDR1 is SGHRS, CDR2 YFSETQ. The CDR3 totals 15 residues. CDR3 sequence (DNA): TGCGCCAGCAGCTTGATTTCGGGGGCCTCCTACGAGCAGTACTTC. The encoded protein is CASSLISGASYEQYF.

The table lists this clonotype with many counts. The chain joins TRBV9 to TRBJ2-3; D is uncertain. With 0 bases removed from V and 0 bases from J, the gap between germline ends came to 5 bases. The germline V gene encodes CDR1 SGDLS and CDR2 YYNGEE. The CDR3 spans 14 residues. The DNA of the CDR3 is TGTGCCAGCAGCGTAGCGGAAAGCACAGATACGCAGTATTTT. This gives the protein CASSVAESTDTQYF.

The V gene is TRBV12-3 or TRBV12-4, the J gene TRBJ2-1, with 7 bases identical to TRBD1. The CDR3 has 16 residues. Trimming cost V 3 bases and J 13 bases; bases outside gene matches: 18. The CDR3 DNA reads TGTGCCAGCAGTTTCTCGAACATCCGGGACAGCGTTGGACAGTTCTTC. Amino acids: CASSFSNIRDSVGQFF.

This clonotype was counted a few times. J is TRBJ2-1 and V is TRBV5-1, with 10 positions matching TRBD2. The CDR3 consists of 15 residues. After removal of 5 bases from V and 3 bases from J, the junction contained 5 bases not matched to a gene. Germline values: CDR1 SGHRS, CDR2 YFSETQ. In DNA form, the CDR3 reads TGCGCCAGCAGGCTAGCGGGGGCCTTCTACAATGAGCAGTTCTTC. Amino acid sequence: CASRLAGAFYNEQFF.

This clonotype was detected only a few times. The gene calls are TRBV11-2 and TRBJ2-1; D assignment may be TRBD1 or TRBD2 (6 bases each). The CDR3 contains 16 residues. Germline V gene data show CDR1 as SGHAT and CDR2 as FQNNGV. V lost 3 bases and J 5 bases, leaving 17 bases between the germline ends. The CDR3 sequence is CASSFSGWGADNEQFF. The CDR3 DNA follows: TGTGCCAGCAGCTTTTCAGGGTGGGGGGCCGACAATGAGCAGTTCTTC.

This clonotype was found a few times. The V gene is TRBV3-1, the J gene TRBJ1-1; TRBD1 is a possible D gene (5 bases). The CDR3 is 13 amino acids. The germline V gene encodes CDR1 LGHDT and CDR2 YNNKEL (reference sequence). V was cut by 4 bases and J by 3 bases, with 9 bases left in between. In nucleotides, the CDR3 is TGTGCCAGCAGCCCGGGGCCCGACACTGAAGCTTTCTTT. Protein: CASSPGPDTEAFF.

V is TRBV20-1 and J is TRBJ1-4; no firm D call. Trimming cost V 0 bases and J 8 bases, with 16 bases left between them. CDR3 length: 15 amino acids. The germline V gene encodes CDR1 DFQATT and CDR2 SNEGSKA (reference sequence). In DNA, the CDR3 is TGCAGTGCTAGAGAAGACACCGGCGACTGGGAAAAACTGTTTTTT. This encodes CSAREDTGDWEKLFF.

On this clonotype itself: The junction departs from germline at one end; a sequencing error may be responsible. The chain carries TRBV4-2 and TRBJ2-2; D is perhaps TRBD1 (6 bases). Germline CDR1 LGHNA, CDR2 YNFKEQ. This CDR3 is 16 amino acids long. Here the CDR3 DNA reads TGTGCCAGGAGCCCCGAGCAGGGGCTGAACACCGGGGAGCTGTTTTTT. Translation gives CARSPEQGLNTGELFF.

The chain has TRBV24-1 and TRBJ2-1; 10 bases agree with TRBD2. Germline V gene sequence: CDR1 KGHDR, CDR2 SFDVKD. This CDR3 is 16 amino acids long. J lost 10 bases, V lost 0 bases, and 8 bases had no gene match. DNA for the CDR3: TGTGCCACCAGTGATTTGGAGCGGGGGGGCCAGAGCGAGCAGTTCTTC. It encodes CATSDLERGGQSEQFF.

CDR3 loop: CAWTFRGSNIQYF. For the CDR3, the DNA is TGTGCCTGGACATTCAGGGGCAGCAACATTCAGTACTTC. This chain joins TRBV30 and TRBJ2-4; D possibly corresponds to TRBD1 (6 bases). With 4 bases removed from V and 7 bases from J, the gap between germline ends came to 14 bases. The CDR3 extends over 13 amino acids. In germline, CDR1 is GTSNPN, CDR2 SVGIG (reference sequence).

The chain links TRBV6-2 or TRBV6-3 to TRBJ2-2; 9 bases are a match to TRBD1. Germline trimming cut 6 bases from V and 4 bases from J; bases unmatched to any gene: 9. The germline gives CDR1 MNHEY, CDR2 SVGEGT. The CDR3 has 16 residues. In DNA form, the CDR3 reads TGTGCCAGCAGCTCGGGGACAGGGTGGCCCACCGGGGAGCTGTTTTTT. Residues: CASSSGTGWPTGELFF.

This clonotype was found a few times. The V and J genes are TRBV4-3 and TRBJ2-7; D is possibly TRBD2 (5 bases). Looked up from germline, CDR1 is LGHNA and CDR2 is YSLEER. The CDR3 extends over 16 amino acids. V lost 0 bases and J 5 bases, leaving 17 bases between the germline ends. This CDR3 reads CASSQDPSPTADEQYF. The CDR3 DNA is TGCGCCAGCAGCCAAGATCCAAGCCCTACAGCGGACGAGCAGTACTTC.

This clonotype has more than one count but fewer than ten. J is TRBJ2-2 and V is TRBV11-2; D possibly corresponds to TRBD1 (6 bases). V was clipped by 6 bases and J by 1 base, with 12 bases between them. The germline gives CDR1 SGHAT, CDR2 FQNNGV. The CDR3 contains 15 residues. CDR3 in DNA: TGTGCCAGCAGGGCCACAGGGCGGAACACCGGGGAGCTGTTTTTT. Protein sequence: CASRATGRNTGELFF.

The V call is TRBV7-8, the J call TRBJ2-5, with unresolved D. Trimming left V 4 bases short and J 1 base short, with 7 bases between. There are 13 residues in the CDR3. The germline CDR1 and CDR2 sequences are SGHVS and FQNEAQ. The CDR3 region is CASSSSVQETQYF. DNA for the CDR3: TGTGCCAGCAGCTCATCGGTCCAAGAGACCCAGTACTTC. Full variable domain (remainder filled in from reference TRBV7-8 and TRBJ2-5): GAGVSQSPRYKVAKRGQDVALRCDPISGHVSLFWYQQALGQGPEFLTYFQNEAQLDKSGLPSDRFFAERPEGSVSTLKIQRTQQEDSAVYLCASSSSVQETQYFGPGTRLLVL.

This chain uses TRBV27 with TRBJ2-7; 7 bases line up with TRBD1. The V and J ends lost 6 bases and 4 bases, in that order; junction bases with no gene match: 6. Germline V gene sequence: CDR1 MNHEY, CDR2 SMNVEV (reference sequence). This CDR3 spans 13 amino acids. The CDR3: CASRLTGRYEQYF. The CDR3 nucleotides read TGTGCCAGCAGGTTGACAGGGCGGTACGAGCAGTACTTC.

This chain uses TRBV7-8 with TRBJ2-1; no definite D call. This CDR3 comprises 13 residues. Germline assignment: CDR1 SGHVS and CDR2 FQNEAQ. Trimming took 4 bases from V and 4 from J, leaving 8 bases between them. CDR3 DNA sequence: TGTGCCAGCAGCTCGAACTATTACAATGAGCAGTTCTTC. It is translated as CASSSNYYNEQFF.

This clonotype was picked up a small number of times. The chain uses TRBV7-2 and TRBJ1-5, with 8 nucleotides matching TRBD1. With V trimmed by 5 bases and J by 1 base, 7 bases remained unmatched. The germline CDR1 and CDR2 sequences are SGHTA and FQGNSA. The CDR3 is 16 amino acids. In nucleotides, the CDR3 is TGTGCCAGCAGCGCACAGGGGGTCAAGAGCAATCAGCCCCAGCATTTT. It codes for CASSAQGVKSNQPQHF.

This clonotype came up a few times. The rearrangement uses TRBV15 and TRBJ1-4; D gene unclear. From germline, CDR1 is LNHNV and CDR2 YYDKDF (reference sequence). The CDR3 has 13 amino acids. V lost 0 bases and J lost 8, with 7 bases in between. The CDR3 DNA follows: TGTGCCACCAGCAGAGATCTGGGGGAAAAACTGTTTTTT. Amino acids: CATSRDLGEKLFF.

The chain employs TRBV29-1 and TRBJ2-1, with D tentatively TRBD1 or TRBD2 (6 bases each). CDR1 and CDR2 (germline): SQVTM, ANQGSEA. There are 16 residues in the CDR3. With 2 bases removed from V and 4 bases from J, the gap between germline ends came to 18 bases. The DNA of the CDR3 is TGCAGCGTTGAACATCAACCGGGGGCGGTATACAATGAGCAGTTCTTC. Translating gives CSVEHQPGAVYNEQFF.

This clonotype was counted a few times. The chain links TRBV28 to TRBJ2-7; TRBD1 aligns across 11 bases. This CDR3 is built from 17 residues. Germline V lookup: CDR1 MDHEN, CDR2 SYDVKM. The J segment lost 2 bases and the V segment lost 5 bases, leaving 11 bases of the junction unmatched. Here the CDR3 reads CASSIPRPGQGAYEQYF. The CDR3 nucleotides read TGTGCCAGCAGTATACCCCGACCGGGACAGGGGGCCTACGAGCAGTACTTC. The variable domain in full, completed from reference TRBV28 and TRBJ2-7, reads DVKVTQSSRYLVKRTGEKVFLECVQDMDHENMFWYRQDPGLGLRLIYFSYDVKMKEKGDIPEGYSVSREKKERFSLILESASTNQTSMYLCASSIPRPGQGAYEQYFGPGTRLTVT.

The CDR3 region has the DNA TGTGCCACCAGTGATTTGCGGGCGGATGAGCAGTTCTTC. It specifies CATSDLRADEQFF. The chain employs TRBV24-1 and TRBJ2-1; D remains ambiguous. This CDR3 has 13 residues. Trimming pared 0 bases from V and 8 bases from J, leaving 7 bases between. Per the germline V gene, CDR1 is KGHDR and CDR2 is SFDVKD.